The rows below give T cell receptor beta chains drawn from one sample of a study of response to subunit inactivated influenza vaccine. One entry per CDR3 protein, called by TCRdb with MiXCR from the RT-PCR reads. Of about 310,000 distinct CDR3 sequences in the sample, approximately 20% were seen once. The sequences come from PBMCs from blood, collected 21 months after vaccination. The origin of the receptors is a man between 45 and 75 years old who received an inactivated influenza vaccine. The CDR3 runs from the conserved cysteine through the conserved F or W. Size is stated for part of the rows, as once, few or many counts, or as a class when the clone is expanded.

V | size | CDR3
TRBV2 | NA | CASREGTIGTEAFF
TRBV6-2/TRBV6-3 | NA | CASSLSGGAYDQPQHF
TRBV3-1 | NA | CASSQEGTSGRDEQYF
TRBV4-3 | few | CASSQDIGEETQYF
TRBV9 | few | CASSTDNSPLHF
TRBV9 | NA | CASSVEPQGAGANVLTF
TRBV12-3/TRBV12-4 | few | CASSYEWGSEFF
TRBV2 | few | CASSAYPPQETQYF
TRBV20-1 | few | CSAFKKTGPYGYTF
TRBV11-2 | NA | CASSLLLAGIEGRPYEQYF
TRBV4-3 | many | CASSQVGQGDSPLHF
TRBV5-4 | many | CASTRTGDGYTF
TRBV10-3 | many | CAIRGTDNYGYTF
TRBV20-1 | few | CSANDRGREKLFF